This T cell receptor beta chain came from a study of T cells after yellow fever vaccination. Study-level information: SMART-Seq v4 Ultra Low Input handled preparation of low-cell-number fractions. Study-level results: Though weaker, the secondary response peaked faster, on day 5 versus 15.

The table lists this clonotype with a few counts. Its antigen is currently unknown. One entry per CDR3 protein results from TCRdb running MiXCR on the 5' RACE reads. There are 200,000 to 250,000 distinct CDR3 sequences in the sample; roughly 3.3% occur only once, and roughly 3% lies in the top ten. The V gene end was trimmed by 5 bases and the J gene end by 8 bases; junction bases not matched to a gene: 6. The length of the CDR3 is 12 residues. Germline V gene lookup returns CDR1 SGDLS and CDR2 YYNGEE. The chain links TRBV9 to TRBJ1-2; 7 bases match TRBD1. The sequencing used CD4+ T cells sorted from PBMCs, collected 10 days after the yellow fever booster vaccination. This receptor was obtained from a man aged 18 to 29 who received the YFV17D yellow fever vaccine. The CDR3, as DNA: TGTGCCAGCAGGACCGACAGGGACGGCTACACCTTC. It specifies CASRTDRDGYTF.